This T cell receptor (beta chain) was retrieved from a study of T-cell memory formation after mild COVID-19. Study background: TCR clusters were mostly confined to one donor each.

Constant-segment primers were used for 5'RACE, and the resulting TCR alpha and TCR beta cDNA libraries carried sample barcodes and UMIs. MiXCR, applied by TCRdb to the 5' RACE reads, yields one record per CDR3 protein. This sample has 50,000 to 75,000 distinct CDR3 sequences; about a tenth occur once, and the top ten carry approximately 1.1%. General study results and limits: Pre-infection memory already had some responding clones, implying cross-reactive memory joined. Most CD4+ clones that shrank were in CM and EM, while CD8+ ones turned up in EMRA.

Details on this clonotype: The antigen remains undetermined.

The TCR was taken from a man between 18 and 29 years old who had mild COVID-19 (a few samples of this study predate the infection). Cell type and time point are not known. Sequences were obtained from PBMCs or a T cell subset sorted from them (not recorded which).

The CDR3, as DNA: TGCGCCAGCAGCTCAAACAACCGGGCCAGGGGGGTTGGGACCCAGTACTTC. It yields the protein CASSSNNRARGVGTQYF. The rearrangement joins TRBV5-1 to TRBJ2-5; maybe TRBD1 (7 bases). V was trimmed by 3 bases and J by 7 bases, leaving 25 bases between them. The V gene's germline CDR1 is SGHRS and CDR2 YFSETQ. The CDR3 length is 17 residues.